This T cell receptor (beta chain) was captured by sequencing in a study of T cells in narcolepsy. The overall study: Healthy controls were enrolled alongside patients with narcolepsy type 1 or type 2.

CDR3 length: 15 residues. CDR1 is SGHTA and CDR2 is FQGNSA in the germline V gene. Losses at the gene ends were 0 bases for V and 7 bases for J; bases not matched to a gene: 5. Notes on this clone: Its matching antigen is unknown.

General study findings and limits: No autoreactive T cell clone sequences appeared in some memory CD4+ repertoires. Same-patient CSF and blood CD4+ T cell clonotypes included HCRT-specific and TRIB2-specific autoreactive ones. Autoreactive clonotypes reportedly recurred in blood of same and different patients, not controls.

Some clones are missing from TCRdb's copy, which holds only in-frame ones; the method was immunoSEQ multiplex PCR. The sample records 15,000 to 16,000 clones, approximately 83% being singletons. What was sequenced was memory (CD45RA-) CD4+ T cells from blood. The TCR sequence derives from a human donor in good health. V gene TRBV7-2 combines with J gene TRBJ2-3; the match to TRBD2 covers 9 bases. The CDR3 bases are TGTGCCAGCAGCTTAGCCAGCGGGGGGCCTTATACGCAGTATTTT. Its translation: CASSLASGGPYTQYF.